The clone carrying this TCR beta chain has only a few counts. Antigen: not known. Trimming pared 3 bases from V and 6 bases from J, leaving 18 bases between. Germline V gene sequence: CDR1 LGHDT, CDR2 YNNKEL (reference sequence). CDR3 length: 17 amino acids. TCRdb's copy holds only in-frame clones and misses some; the assay was immunoSEQ multiplex PCR. The table shows about 110,000 clones, with around nine tenths occurring only once. This specimen comes from a study of T cell responses to AZD1222 COVID-19 vaccine. Study-wide points: Unmutated variant regions are reportedly targeted by nearly half of spike-specific TCRs. Seropositive status at baseline applied to only six AZD1222 recipients.

Sequences were derived from peripheral blood, sampled on day 0 of AZD1222 vaccination. The receptor was isolated from an adult in good health. V gene TRBV3-1 (or the pseudogene TRBV3-2) combines with J gene TRBJ1-6; D possibly corresponds to TRBD1 (5 bases). DNA of the CDR3: TGTGCCAGCAGCCACTTCACAGGTAGCTATGGTAATTCACCCCTCCACTTT. Translation gives CASSHFTGSYGNSPLHF.